The TCR beta chain described here comes from a study of T-cell reconstitution after alpha-beta-depleted transplantation in children. Study-wide results and caveats: Reportedly, roughly two months post-transplant, alpha-beta T cells arose from several hundred expanded graft clones.

This clonotype showed up just a few times. As yet, its antigen is unknown. V dropped 3 bases and J dropped 9 bases, with 19 bases sitting between them. This CDR3 comprises 15 residues. Germline loops: CDR1 SGDLS, CDR2 YYNGEE. Researchers prepared the TCRbeta library using unique molecular identifiers, the study reports. TCRdb reprocessed the PCR reads with MiXCR, giving one entry per CDR3 protein. Among about 7,900 distinct CDR3 sequences listed, 17% were seen once. The rearrangement links TRBV9 to TRBJ2-1; D is possibly TRBD1 (5 bases). The clonotype comes from a girl under three years old who had a stem cell transplant for combined immunodeficiency, so the T cells may come from the graft donor. The sample consisted of PBMCs, mostly from graft donor cells, taken 60 days after TCRalphabeta/CD19-depleted stem cell transplant. The CDR3 sequence: CASSGQGQGWGEQFF. The CDR3 bases are TGTGCCAGCAGCGGGCAGGGCCAAGGATGGGGTGAGCAGTTCTTC.